These T cell receptor beta chains were read from a single sample in a study of PD-L1 blockade in urothelial cancer. The data were produced by immunoSEQ multiplex PCR, yet TCRdb's version contains in-frame clones alone and is incomplete. The sample consists of roughly 87,000 clones, approximately 88% of them appearing once. Specimen: PBMCs, collected around atezolizumab (anti-PD-L1) treatment. The receptors originated from a woman older than 75 with urothelial cancer. The CDR3 runs from the conserved cysteine through the conserved F or W. The order of the fields is V gene, clone size, CDR3 protein. Some rows have no size entry. The others give once, few or many, or a class for an expanded clone.

>TRBV29-1|NA
CSVNGGGGRTEAFF
>TRBV6-6|NA
CASTLTGITEAFF
>TRBV19|NA
CASKPYGKKAFF
>TRBV5-1|NA
CASQGGRSGNEQFF
>TRBV15|NA
CATSRDWRQSGQGAKQYF
>TRBV25-1|NA
CASRPVWDRGMFGNTIYF
>TRBV27|NA
CASSFRGLHTEAFF
>TRBV10-1|NA
CASQDDRGLGYNEQFF
>TRBV10-3|NA
CAMAWGGSGADTQYF
>TRBV30|NA
CAWSVQMNQPQHF
>TRBV5-1|once
CASSTSSAGGETQYF
>TRBV7-3|NA
CASSLTGDRGQETQYF
>TRBV7-9|NA
CASSPGDQPQHF
>TRBV19|NA
CASSISGKITGELFF
>TRBV5-1|NA
CASSWTGGGWANEQFF
>TRBV10-3|NA
CAISGVGGSGEQFF
>TRBV11-2|NA
CASRQTGVNNQPQHF
>TRBV18|NA
CASSPTRTGSTEAFF
>TRBV5-1|NA
CASSLVASTYEQYF
>TRBV28|NA
CASQVLSNQPQHF
>TRBV30|NA
CAWRGGLGTSGRNWFF
>TRBV28|NA
CASGAPAPNYGYTF
>TRBV5-1|NA
CASMDRVTDTQYF
>TRBV4-1|NA
CASSQAGGLDTQYF
>TRBV12-5|NA
CASGLVPGISNTGELFF
>TRBV2|NA
CASRDQGVSEQYF
>TRBV9|NA
CASSAKGQYEQYF
>TRBV5-4|NA
CASSLGGGGVASYNEQFF
>TRBV9|NA
CASSVGSSGDTEAFF
>TRBV9|NA
CASSVGGLAGPYEQYF
>TRBV4-2|once
CASSQALAAGGQETQYF
>TRBV6-6|NA
CASSLGGVADTQYF
>TRBV6-4|NA
CASSALYNTEAFF
>TRBV7-9|once
CASSLGRAGGEFF
>TRBV18|NA
CASSPGAGAEYGYTF
>TRBV15|NA
CATSREGGLAGVGNTGELFF